Presented here are 18 T cell receptor beta chains from one specimen sequenced in a study of chemoradiotherapy in HPV16-positive cancers. This table comes from immunoSEQ multiplex PCR, and its TCRdb copy is limited to in-frame clones, with some not included. This sample yields 4,500 to 5,500 clones, of which just under 75% are seen a single time; approximately 9.1% belongs to the top ten. The sequencing here drew on tumor tissue, taken from a patient who underwent chemoradiotherapy. Receptors were obtained from a human donor with HPV-associated anogenital cancer.

This chain links TRBV7-3 with TRBJ2-1, with TRBD2 matching 16 bases. The germline V gene has CDR1 SGHTA and CDR2 FQGTGA. This CDR3 is built from 16 residues. Losses at the gene ends were 4 bases for V and 9 bases for J; bases not matched to a gene: 6. The CDR3 reads CASSWGLAGGLGEQFF. CDR3 in DNA: TGTGCCAGCAGCTGGGGACTAGCGGGAGGGCTCGGTGAGCAGTTCTTC.

The rearrangement links TRBV7-3 to TRBJ2-1; TRBD2 matches at 9 bases. This CDR3 spans 16 amino acids. CDR1 is SGHTA and CDR2 is FQGTGA in the germline V gene. Trimming cost V 5 bases and J 4 bases; bases outside gene matches: 9. CDR3 protein: CASSPGAGGGYNEQFF. CDR3 nucleotide sequence: TGTGCCAGCAGCCCTGGAGCGGGAGGAGGGTACAATGAGCAGTTCTTC.

This clone was seen a few times. The chain links TRBV19 to TRBJ2-2, with 9 bases fitting TRBD2. V gave up 4 bases and J gave up 2 bases; unmatched junction bases: 8. CDR3 length: 17 amino acids. Per the germline V gene, CDR1 is LNHDA and CDR2 is SQIVND (reference sequence). The CDR3 sequence: CASSTRGSGSNTGELFF. The CDR3, as DNA: TGTGCCAGTAGTACTCGGGGTAGCGGGAGTAACACCGGGGAGCTGTTTTTT. Supplemented by reference TRBV19 and TRBJ2-2, the full variable domain reads DGGITQSPKYLFRKEGQNVTLSCEQNLNHDAMYWYRQDPGQGLRLIYYSQIVNDFQKGDIAEGYSVSREKKESFPLTVTSAQKNPTAFYLCASSTRGSGSNTGELFFGEGSRLTVL.

The rearrangement links TRBV27 to TRBJ2-7; D unclear. V was pared by 3 bases and J by 2 bases, with 14 bases between. Germline lookup yields CDR1 MNHEY and CDR2 SMNVEV (reference sequence). The CDR3 has 15 amino acids. The CDR3 is CASSFASELAYEQYF. The CDR3 nucleotides are TGTGCCAGCAGTTTTGCAAGCGAGCTAGCCTACGAGCAGTACTTC.

In this sample, this clone turned up a few times. Germline is not matched at one junction end, which may reflect a read error. V is TRBV2 and J is TRBJ1-2; D ambiguous. This CDR3 spans 9 amino acids. Germline V CDR1 and CDR2: SNHLY, FYNNEI. The CDR3 bases are TGTGCCAGCAGTGATGGGGTCCCCTTC. As protein: CASSDGVPF. Full variable domain (outside the CDR3, taken from reference TRBV2 and TRBJ1-2): EPEVTQTPSHQVTQMGQEVILRCVPISNHLYFYWYRQILGQKVEFLVSFYNNEISEKSEIFDDQFSVERPDGSNFTLKIRSTKLEDSAMYFCASSDGVPFGSGTRLTVV.

The chain is built from TRBV30 and TRBJ1-5, with D possibly TRBD1 on 5 matching bases. Trimming shortened V by 0 bases and J by 7 bases, and 10 bases separated the two germline ends. Germline V gene sequence: CDR1 GTSNPN, CDR2 SVGIG (reference sequence). The CDR3 runs 13 residues. CDR3 amino acids: CAWSVQERQPQHF. The CDR3 DNA follows: TGTGCCTGGAGTGTACAGGAAAGACAGCCCCAGCATTTT.

The rearrangement uses TRBV29-1 and TRBJ1-1; no clear D gene. Per the germline V gene, CDR1 is SQVTM and CDR2 is ANQGSEA. There are 14 residues in the CDR3. Trimming cost V 6 bases and J 0 bases, with 14 bases left between them. CDR3 sequence (DNA): TGCAGCGTCAGCAGTATTTCAGTGAACACTGAAGCTTTCTTT. Protein product: CSVSSISVNTEAFF.

The chain carries TRBV7-3 and TRBJ2-5; the match to TRBD1 covers 7 bases. After removal of 5 bases from V and 6 bases from J, the junction contained 6 bases not matched to a gene. Germline-derived CDR1 and CDR2 are SGHTA and FQGTGA. The CDR3 is 13 amino acids. This chain's CDR3 is CASSQGGAKTQYF. The CDR3 bases are TGTGCCAGCAGCCAAGGGGGCGCGAAGACCCAGTACTTC.

This sequence joins TRBV7-9 and TRBJ2-1; 7 bases map to TRBD2. Trimming cost V 6 bases and J 0 bases; bases outside gene matches: 8. CDR1 and CDR2 from the germline V gene are SEHNR and FQNEAQ (reference sequence). This CDR3 region has 16 residues. This CDR3 reads CASSVGLESSYNEQFF. DNA for the CDR3: TGTGCCAGCAGTGTCGGACTAGAAAGCTCCTACAATGAGCAGTTCTTC.

The chain carries TRBV2 and TRBJ2-7, with 12 bases aligning to TRBD2. CDR1 is SNHLY and CDR2 is FYNNEI in the germline V gene. The CDR3 length is 15 residues. The V gene end was trimmed by 4 bases and the J gene end by 3 bases; junction bases not matched to a gene: 4. Here the CDR3 reads CASSAQLAGGYEQYF. CDR3 DNA sequence: TGTGCCAGCAGTGCACAACTAGCGGGAGGCTACGAGCAGTACTTC.

This chain connects TRBV5-1 to TRBJ2-5; TRBD2 matches at 10 bases. The V segment lost 8 bases and the J segment 0 bases; nucleotides outside the gene matches: 10. Germline values: CDR1 SGHRS, CDR2 YFSETQ. CDR3 length equals 16 residues. In DNA, the CDR3 is TGCGCCAGTACTAGCGGGACTGGGGGCTACCAAGAGACCCAGTACTTC. Protein: CASTSGTGGYQETQYF. The variable domain in full, with the rest retrieved from reference TRBV5-1 and TRBJ2-5, is KAGVTQTPRYLIKTRGQQVTLSCSPISGHRSVSWYQQTPGQGLQFLFEYFSETQRNKGNFPGRFSGRQFSNSRSEMNVSTLELGDSALYLCASTSGTGGYQETQYFGPGTRLLVL.

This chain links TRBV7-6 with TRBJ1-2; the D is unclear. Germline V gene lookup returns CDR1 SGHVS and CDR2 FNYEAQ. Trimming removed 4 bases at V and 4 bases at J, with 10 bases between. The CDR3 extends over 13 amino acids. The CDR3 region has the DNA TGTGCCAGCAGCTCGGTGCAGAGCTATGGCTACACCTTC. It specifies CASSSVQSYGYTF.

The CDR3 DNA sequence: TGTGCCAGCAGCTTCGACGGCACTGAAGCTTTCTTT. Translating gives CASSFDGTEAFF. This rearrangement joins TRBV11-2 to TRBJ1-1; the D is unclear. Between the trimmed V and J ends, which lost 3 bases and 4 bases, there was a span of 6 bases. The CDR3 covers 12 residues. Germline CDR1 SGHAT, CDR2 FQNNGV.

Turning to this clone: Other DNA sequences in the same sample also yield this CDR3. The V gene is TRBV5-1, the J gene TRBJ1-4, with D possibly matching TRBD1 (5 bases). V lost 0 bases and J 0 bases, leaving 9 bases between the germline ends. Germline-derived CDR1 and CDR2 are SGHRS and YFSETQ. This CDR3 is built from 16 residues. CDR3 DNA: TGCGCCAGCAGCTTGGGACAGCCCACAACTAATGAAAAACTGTTTTTT. Translating it yields CASSLGQPTTNEKLFF.

The CDR3 spells CASSLEASWADTQYF. In DNA form, the CDR3 reads TGTGCCAGCAGCTTAGAGGCCAGCTGGGCAGATACGCAGTATTTT. The rearrangement joins TRBV11-2 to TRBJ2-3; D is unclear. Germline CDR1 SGHAT, CDR2 FQNNGV. V lost 0 bases, J lost 4 bases, and 11 bases lay in between. The CDR3 contains 15 residues. The entire variable domain, with the rest obtained from reference TRBV11-2 and TRBJ2-3, is as follows: EAGVAQSPRYKIIEKRQSVAFWCNPISGHATLYWYQQILGQGPKLLIQFQNNGVVDDSQLPKDRFSAERLKGVDSTLKIQPAKLEDSAVYLCASSLEASWADTQYFGPGTRLTVL.

The chain links TRBV14 to TRBJ2-3; D call uncertain. Per the germline V gene, CDR1 is SGHDN and CDR2 is FVKESK. The V end lost 4 bases, the J end lost 7 bases, and 9 bases lay between the germline ends. This CDR3 region has 12 residues. DNA of the CDR3: TGTGCCAGCAGCCCCCGAGGTTATACGCAGTATTTT. It codes for CASSPRGYTQYF.

The V gene is TRBV5-5, the J gene TRBJ2-7; 8 bases map to TRBD1. In germline, CDR1 is SGHKS, CDR2 YYEKEE (reference sequence). There are 14 residues in the CDR3. Trimming at V came to 4 bases and at J to 0 bases, leaving 3 bases not matched to a gene. This chain's CDR3 is CASSSQGASYEQYF. CDR3 bases: TGTGCCAGCAGCAGTCAGGGGGCCTCCTACGAGCAGTACTTC.

The chain combines TRBV5-6 with TRBJ1-5; D is unclear. CDR3 length: 16 amino acids. CDR1 is SGHDT and CDR2 is YYEEEE in the germline V gene. V was trimmed by 2 bases and J by 0 bases, leaving 12 bases between them. The chain's CDR3 is CASSFGGGLSNQPQHF. DNA of the CDR3: TGTGCCAGCAGCTTCGGAGGAGGACTTAGCAATCAGCCCCAGCATTTT.